This TCR beta chain was observed in a study of control samples from healthy donors and cancer patients. Libraries were prepared by immunoSEQ multiplex PCR; TCRdb keeps only in-frame clonotypes and omits some of them. The data hold 150,000 to 200,000 clones, with approximately 92% observed a single time. Trimming pared 0 bases from V and 1 base from J, leaving 3 bases between. Germline loops: CDR1 LGHNA, CDR2 YNFKEQ. The CDR3 is made up of 13 amino acids. The sample was blood. J is TRBJ1-2 and V is TRBV4-2; D uncertain. This receptor was obtained from a woman aged 55-70 years in good health. CDR3 residues: CASSQENNYGYTF. The CDR3 DNA follows: TGTGCCAGCAGCCAAGAAAATAACTATGGCTACACCTTC.